A selection of T cell receptor beta chains follows, all from one sample in a study of cytomegalovirus exposure and HLA in healthy donors. The assay was immunoSEQ multiplex PCR, and TCRdb's table has in-frame clones only and misses some. The table records about 100,000 clones, roughly four fifths of them present only once. Sequenced material: PBMCs. All receptors derive from a male donor in good health and CMV-seropositive. Each CDR3 is given with its conserved first and last residue. A D gene is named only where the DNA matches it firmly. The size of a clone is reported for some rows only, either as once, few or many, or as a class for expanded clones.

V,size,D,J,DNA,CDR3
TRBV2,-,-,TRBJ2-7,TGTGCCAGCGGACGTGACGGGAAGAAAATGTACTTC,CASGRDGKKMYF
TRBV7-2,few,-,TRBJ1-5,TGTGCCAGCAGCTCCCGGAGGCTGGATCAGCCCCAGCATTTT,CASSSRRLDQPQHF
TRBV4-2,once,-,TRBJ1-5,TGTGCCAGCAGCCAAGACGGCGGGGTTGAGGATCAGCCCCAGCATTTT,CASSQDGGVEDQPQHF
TRBV14,-,-,TRBJ1-4,TGTGCCAGCAGCCAAGGACAGCTCCCCTGGGAACTGTTTTTT,CASSQGQLPWELFF
TRBV6-4,-,TRBD2,TRBJ2-5,TGTGCCAGCAGTGAAAAAGCGGGGGGGCAAGAGACCCAGTACTTC,CASSEKAGGQETQYF
TRBV2,-,TRBD2,TRBJ2-3,TGTGCCAGCAGTCTCACTAGCGGTCTCACAGATACGCAGTATTTT,CASSLTSGLTDTQYF
TRBV9,once,TRBD1,TRBJ2-5,TGTGCCAGCAGCCAGACAGGGGGTCGCGAGACCCAGTACTTC,CASSQTGGRETQYF
TRBV7-8,-,-,TRBJ1-6,TGTGCCAGCAGCTTGGGGGCGCGGAATTCACCCCTCCACTTT,CASSLGARNSPLHF
TRBV28,once,-,TRBJ1-5,TGTGCCAGCAGATCTGGGACACACGGCAGCAATCAGCCCCAGCATTTT,CASRSGTHGSNQPQHF
TRBV28,-,-,TRBJ1-2,TGTGCCAGCAGTTTTCGAGCCCCTTATGGCTACACCTTC,CASSFRAPYGYTF
TRBV28,-,-,TRBJ2-3,TGTGCCAGCAGTTTAGCGGGGAACTCAGATACGCAGTATTTT,CASSLAGNSDTQYF
TRBV7-2,-,-,TRBJ2-2,TGTGCCAGCAGCTTATTACTTGTTGGACAAACGTCTTCCGGGGAGCTGTTTTTT,CASSLLLVGQTSSGELFF
TRBV7-2,-,TRBD2,TRBJ2-6,TGTGCCGTCGGGGCGGGGACTATGGGGGCCAACGTCCTGACTTTC,CAVGAGTMGANVLTF
TRBV7-6,-,TRBD1,TRBJ1-1,TGTGCCAGCAGCACTTACAGGGGGCAGTTGGGATCGGGGAGGATCCCTGAAGCTTTCTTT,CASSTYRGQLGSGRIPEAFF
TRBV10-3,-,TRBD2,TRBJ2-1,TGTGCCATCTCGCGGGGTAGCGGGGAGATGGATGAGCAGTTCTTC,CAISRGSGEMDEQFF
TRBV4-2,-,-,TRBJ1-1,TGTGCCAGCAGCCACACCCGCCGGGGCACTGAAGCTTTCTTT,CASSHTRRGTEAFF
TRBV18,-,-,TRBJ1-1,TGTGCCAGCTCACCACAGGGGGTTAGATCCATGAACACTGAAGCTTTCTTT,CASSPQGVRSMNTEAFF
TRBV6-5,-,-,TRBJ1-1,TGTGCCCCCAGGACAGCTTCTGAAGCTTTCTTT,CAPRTASEAFF
TRBV18,-,-,TRBJ2-1,TGTGCCAGCTCATCGAGCTCCTACAATGAGCAGTTCTTC,CASSSSSYNEQFF
TRBV4-1,-,TRBD2,TRBJ2-1,TGCGCCAGCAGCCTTTTTCCGGGGGGTTACAATGAGCAGTTCTTC,CASSLFPGGYNEQFF
TRBV15,-,TRBD1,TRBJ2-1,TGTGCCACCAGCCAAGGACAGGGCGCTTCGACGTTGGAGTTCTTC,CATSQGQGASTLEFF
TRBV30,-,-,TRBJ1-2,TGTGCCTGGAGTGAGGGGGGGGCCTATGGCTACACCTTC,CAWSEGGAYGYTF
TRBV6-4,-,TRBD2,TRBJ2-1,TGTGCCAGCAGTGAAGGGACTAGCGGGGGGAATGAGCAGTTCTTC,CASSEGTSGGNEQFF
TRBV5-1,-,TRBD2,TRBJ2-3,TGCGCCAGCAGCCTCGTACGGGGGGTCACAGATACGCAGTATTTT,CASSLVRGVTDTQYF
TRBV30,-,TRBD2,TRBJ2-7,TGTGCCTGGTGTACGCGGGGGGGCCGTTACGAGCAGTACTTC,CAWCTRGGRYEQYF
TRBV9,few,-,TRBJ2-3,TGTGCCAGCAGCGCCTTGAGCACAGATACGCAGTATTTT,CASSALSTDTQYF
TRBV1,-,-,TRBJ2-1,TGCACCAGCAGCCAAGATCCCGGACTAGCGGGGGCCAAAACTTACAATGAGCAGTTCTTC,CTSSQDPGLAGAKTYNEQFF
TRBV25-1,-,-,TRBJ2-4,TGTGCCAGCCGCGGGCTTGCCAAAAACATTCAGTACTTC,CASRGLAKNIQYF
TRBV5-4,-,TRBD2,TRBJ2-7,TGTGCCAGCAGCTCCCTGGCTAGCGGGAACTACGAGCAGTACTTC,CASSSLASGNYEQYF
TRBV27,-,TRBD2,TRBJ2-3,TGTGCCAGCAGCCGTCGGGGGGGTGGGCCAGATACGCAGTATTTT,CASSRRGGGPDTQYF
TRBV29-1,-,-,TRBJ2-7,TGCAGCGTTGCTAGGGGCGGCGAGCAGTACTTC,CSVARGGEQYF
TRBV25-1,-,-,TRBJ1-4,TGTGCCAGCGGATATACAGGCCCCTTGGAAAAACTGTTTTTT,CASGYTGPLEKLFF
TRBV5-1,few,TRBD1,TRBJ2-7,TGCGCCAGCAGCTCCCAAGGACAGGGCACCTACGAGCAGTACTTC,CASSSQGQGTYEQYF
TRBV27,-,-,TRBJ2-7,TGTGCCAGCAGTCCCACAGGATTGAGCTCCTACGAGCAGTACTTC,CASSPTGLSSYEQYF
TRBV11-2,once,TRBD2,TRBJ2-7,TGTGCCAGCAGCTTTCGGACTAGCGGAACCTACGAGCAGTACTTC,CASSFRTSGTYEQYF
TRBV7-9,-,-,TRBJ2-3,TGTGCCAGCAGCTTACTTAGCGCAGATACGCAGTATTTT,CASSLLSADTQYF
TRBV2,-,-,TRBJ1-5,TGTGCCAGCAGTTCCCAGCCTGAGGGCAATCAGCCCCAGCATTTT,CASSSQPEGNQPQHF
TRBV7-9,-,-,TRBJ1-2,TGTGCCAGCAGCTTAGGGTACACCCTTAACTATGGCTACACCTTC,CASSLGYTLNYGYTF
TRBV5-6,-,-,TRBJ1-5,TGTGCCAGCAGCCCCGGCGCACGGGATCAGCCCCAGCATTTT,CASSPGARDQPQHF
TRBV5-1,-,TRBD1,TRBJ2-7,TGCGCCAGCAGCTTGACAGGGGGCAACGAGCAGTACTTC,CASSLTGGNEQYF
TRBV5-1,-,TRBD1,TRBJ1-6,TGCGCCAGCAGCTTGGAGAGGCAGGGGGGTTCACCCCTCCACTTT,CASSLERQGGSPLHF
TRBV9,-,TRBD1,TRBJ1-4,TGTGCCAGCAGCTTCGAGGGGGCGGCAACTAATGAAAAACTGTTTTTT,CASSFEGAATNEKLFF
TRBV6-4,-,-,TRBJ2-7,TGTGCCAGCAGCTGGCGGTGTCAGAGCTCCTACGAGCAGTACTTC,CASSWRCQSSYEQYF
TRBV19,-,-,TRBJ2-2,TGTGCCAGTAGTAAGGGGGGGCAATACACCGGGGAGCTGTTTTTT,CASSKGGQYTGELFF
TRBV7-2,-,-,TRBJ2-7,TGTGCCAGCAGCTTTAGGTACAGTTACGAGCAGTACTTC,CASSFRYSYEQYF
TRBV5-4,-,-,TRBJ1-2,TGTGCCAGCAGCTTGGAGGCTGGCAGGTCCTATGGCTACACCTTC,CASSLEAGRSYGYTF
TRBV13,-,TRBD1,TRBJ1-2,TGTGCCAGCAGACCACGGGACAGGGATTCTTATGGCTACACCTTC,CASRPRDRDSYGYTF
TRBV30,-,TRBD1,TRBJ1-2,TGTGCCTGGATAATTCCGGGACAGAATGGCTACACCTTC,CAWIIPGQNGYTF
TRBV7-9,-,TRBD1,TRBJ1-1,TGTGCCAGCAGCACGGGTGACAGGGGGTTAAACACTGAAGCTTTCTTT,CASSTGDRGLNTEAFF
TRBV9,-,-,TRBJ2-7,TGTGCCAGCAGCGTAGGGCCTCAGGGCTCCTCCTACGAGCAGTACTTC,CASSVGPQGSSYEQYF
TRBV7-3,-,-,TRBJ1-1,TGTGCCAGCAGCTCCCAGGGGAACACTGAAGCTTTCTTT,CASSSQGNTEAFF
TRBV14,-,-,TRBJ2-3,TGTGCCAGCAGCCAAGACGGGCAGGGCTCGCGGTATTTT,CASSQDGQGSRYF